This T cell receptor (beta chain) was recorded in a study of neurological immune-mediated disorders. The making of cDNA relied on 5'RACE with 10-nucleotide random UMIs. Whenever a sequencing run was performed, it yielded over 170 million TCR-beta sequences from 15-18 subjects. TCRdb independently ran MiXCR on the 5' RACE reads; one entry per CDR3 protein. Of under 70,000 distinct CDR3 sequences in the sample, 3.2% were seen once. Germline-derived CDR1 and CDR2 are DFQATT and SNEGSKA (reference sequence). V was pared by 1 base and J by 2 bases, with 7 bases of the junction left unmatched. This CDR3 is 15 amino acids long. There are many counts of this clonotype.

The sequencing input was PBMCs. The chain carries TRBV20-1 and TRBJ2-7; 8 bases map to TRBD2. The clonotype comes from a woman between 50 and 59 years old with multiple sclerosis. The CDR3 DNA sequence: TGCAGTGCTAGAGGCGAGCGGGGGATCACCTACGAGCAGTACGTC. This encodes CSARGERGITYEQYV.